The next 21 T cell receptor beta chains were all read from a single sample in a study of identical twins. MiXCR was run by TCRdb on the 5' RACE reads, yielding one entry per CDR3 protein. The table has 500,000 to 700,000 distinct CDR3 sequences, under 8.5% seen once; the top ten hold around 1.6%. In addition, the sample was reused for a study of yellow fever vaccine responses in identical twins.

Sequencing was done on a sample of PBMCs. Every receptor here comes from a woman between 18 and 29 years old in good health.

The table lists this clonotype with many counts. This chain links TRBV6-1 with TRBJ1-3, with D uncertain. V was pared by 6 bases and J by 0 bases, with 12 bases between. This CDR3 spans 15 amino acids. CDR1 is MNHNS, CDR2 SASEGT, per germline. CDR3 DNA: TGTGCCAGCAGAATCGACACGTCCTCTGGAAACACCATATATTTT. It translates to CASRIDTSSGNTIYF.

This clonotype has just a few counts. V and J are TRBV24-1 and TRBJ2-1; 8 nucleotides line up with TRBD2. The junction had 5 bases not matched to a gene; V was cut back by 1 base and J by 7 bases. CDR1 and CDR2 (germline): KGHDR, SFDVKD. CDR3 length: 15 residues. The CDR3 loop reads CATSDLAGVRNEQFF. The DNA of the CDR3 is TGTGCCACCAGTGATTTAGCGGGAGTGAGAAATGAGCAGTTCTTC.

The sample holds many counts of this clonotype. The chain has TRBV20-1 and TRBJ2-1; perhaps TRBD2 as D (6 bases). Germline V gene lookup returns CDR1 DFQATT and CDR2 SNEGSKA (reference sequence). The CDR3 loop spans 16 amino acids. V lost 0 bases and J 5 bases, leaving 17 bases between the germline ends. The CDR3 DNA reads as TGCAGTGCTAGAGATCTTTGGGACTCGACCAACAATGAGCAGTTCTTC. This gives the protein CSARDLWDSTNNEQFF.

In this sample, this clonotype turned up a few times. The J gene is TRBJ2-7, the V gene TRBV3-1; TRBD2 aligns across 8 bases. J lost 5 bases, V lost 0 bases, and 15 bases had no gene match. The CDR3 spans 18 residues. Germline V gives CDR1 LGHDT, CDR2 YNNKEL (reference sequence). In DNA, the CDR3 is TGTGCCAGCAGCCAAGATAGGGTTAGCGGGAAGGTTATCCACGAGCAGTACTTC. The encoded protein is CASSQDRVSGKVIHEQYF.

At least ten counts were recorded for this clonotype. The chain joins TRBV5-1 to TRBJ2-1; 10 nucleotides match TRBD2. CDR3 length equals 15 residues. With V trimmed by 5 bases and J by 4 bases, 6 bases remained unmatched. Germline CDR1 is SGHRS and CDR2 is YFSETQ. The CDR3 is CASSQTSGLYNEQFF. The CDR3 nucleotides read TGCGCCAGCAGTCAGACTAGCGGGTTATACAATGAGCAGTTCTTC.

The CDR3 DNA follows: TGTGCCAGCAGCATGACAGGGGGCCTTAACTATGGCTACACCTTC. Protein product: CASSMTGGLNYGYTF. The chain links TRBV7-8 to TRBJ1-2; 10 nucleotides agree with TRBD1. This CDR3 contains 15 residues. V gave up 5 bases and J gave up 1 base; unmatched junction bases: 4. Germline V CDR1 and CDR2: SGHVS, FQNEAQ.

This clonotype appeared a few times. The CDR3 spells CASSLSGYRTDTQYF. As DNA, the CDR3 is TGTGCCAGCAGCTTAAGCGGGTACCGCACAGATACGCAGTATTTT. V gene TRBV11-2 combines with J gene TRBJ2-3; maybe TRBD2 (6 bases). The V end was cut by 2 bases, the J end by 1 base, with 10 bases between. Germline lookup yields CDR1 SGHAT and CDR2 FQNNGV. The CDR3 spans 15 residues.

This clonotype has a handful of counts. The chain employs TRBV12-5 and TRBJ2-1, with D possibly TRBD1 on 5 matching bases. Germline CDR1 is LGHNT and CDR2 is FRNRAP. Trimming shortened V by 1 base and J by 2 bases, and 15 bases separated the two germline ends. This CDR3 has 17 amino acids. This CDR3 reads CASGLGSKTGTYNEQFF. In DNA form, the CDR3 reads TGTGCTAGTGGTTTGGGGTCGAAAACAGGAACCTACAATGAGCAGTTCTTC.

This clonotype was seen a handful of times. The gene calls are TRBV20-1 and TRBJ1-1, with D perhaps TRBD1 (5 bases). Germline CDR1 and CDR2: DFQATT and SNEGSKA (reference sequence). The CDR3 totals 14 residues. V shed 3 bases and J shed 2 bases, with 13 bases lying between them. The CDR3 sequence: CSARQQGVNTEAFF. The CDR3 DNA reads as TGCAGTGCTAGGCAGCAGGGAGTAAACACTGAAGCTTTCTTT.

This clonotype showed up many times. J is TRBJ2-7 and V is TRBV20-1; D ambiguous. CDR1 DFQATT and CDR2 SNEGSKA come from the germline V gene (reference sequence). V was trimmed by 4 bases and J by 0 bases, leaving 13 bases between them. The CDR3 totals 14 residues. The CDR3 protein is CSAIDNPSSYEQYV. CDR3 nucleotide sequence: TGCAGTGCTATAGACAACCCGAGCTCCTACGAGCAGTACGTC.

In this sample, this clonotype turned up many times. The V gene is TRBV7-9, the J gene TRBJ2-7; 15 positions match TRBD2. The CDR3 sequence is 15 residues long. CDR1 SEHNR and CDR2 FQNEAQ come from the germline V gene (reference sequence). V was clipped by 4 bases and J by 4 bases; unmatched bases: 2. The CDR3 reads CASSWGTSGRYEQYF. Written as DNA, the CDR3 is TGTGCCAGCAGCTGGGGGACTAGCGGGAGGTACGAGCAGTACTTC. Supplemented by reference TRBV7-9 and TRBJ2-7, the full variable domain reads DTGVSQNPRHKITKRGQNVTFRCDPISEHNRLYWYRQTLGQGPEFLTYFQNEAQLEKSRLLSDRFSAERPKGSFSTLEIQRTEQGDSAMYLCASSWGTSGRYEQYFGPGTRLTVT.

This clonotype was seen repeatedly, ten times or more. The DNA for the CDR3 is TGTGCCAGCTCACCAACTCGGGCGGGAGTAGATGGTGAGCAGTTCTTC. As protein: CASSPTRAGVDGEQFF. This chain joins TRBV18 and TRBJ2-1; TRBD2 agrees at 7 bases. Trimming took 2 bases from V and 9 from J; bases not matched to a gene: 13. The CDR3 consists of 16 residues. The V gene's germline CDR1 is KGHSH and CDR2 LQKENI. Full variable domain (remainder filled in from reference TRBV18 and TRBJ2-1): NAGVMQNPRHLVRRRGQEARLRCSPMKGHSHVYWYRQLPEEGLKFMVYLQKENIIDESGMPKERFSAEFPKEGPSILRIQQVVRGDSAAYFCASSPTRAGVDGEQFFGPGTRLTVL.

The rearrangement uses TRBV20-1 and TRBJ1-1; 8 bases fit TRBD1. Germline lookup yields CDR1 DFQATT and CDR2 SNEGSKA (reference sequence). The CDR3 length is 15 residues. V was clipped by 1 base and J by 1 base; unmatched bases: 5. CDR3 sequence (DNA): TGCAGTGCTAGAGCCAGGACAGGGCCGAACACTGAAGCTTTCTTT. Its protein is CSARARTGPNTEAFF.

This clonotype was observed many times. The V call is TRBV29-1, the J call TRBJ2-2, with D maybe TRBD1 (6 bases). The CDR3 extends over 14 amino acids. The germline V and J ends were trimmed by 6 bases and 0 bases, with 11 bases remaining between them. The germline gives CDR1 SQVTM, CDR2 ANQGSEA. The CDR3 is CSVKDSANTGELFF. The CDR3 region has the DNA TGCAGCGTCAAGGACAGCGCGAACACCGGGGAGCTGTTTTTT.

This clonotype was recorded a few times. The V call is TRBV5-5, the J call TRBJ2-1; TRBD2 matches at 10 bases. The CDR3 loop spans 15 amino acids. CDR1 SGHKS and CDR2 YYEKEE come from the germline V gene (reference sequence). V lost 3 bases and J lost 5; bases outside the gene matches: 5. In nucleotides, the CDR3 is TGTGCCAGCAGCTCGGGACTAGCGTTGAACAATGAGCAGTTCTTC. Translation: CASSSGLALNNEQFF.

The gene calls are TRBV20-1 and TRBJ2-7; perhaps TRBD2 as D (6 bases). The length of the CDR3 is 18 residues. From germline, CDR1 is DFQATT and CDR2 SNEGSKA (reference sequence). V lost 1 base and J 1 base, leaving 23 bases between the germline ends. Written as DNA, the CDR3 is TGCAGTGCTAGAGCCTCTCGGGGGAGAATACCCCCATCCTACGAGCAGTACTTC. It is translated as CSARASRGRIPPSYEQYF.

The chain carries TRBV11-1 and TRBJ1-1; perhaps TRBD1 as D (5 bases). V dropped 2 bases and J dropped 1 base, with 8 bases sitting between them. The CDR3 totals 14 residues. From germline, CDR1 is SGHAT and CDR2 FQDESV (reference sequence). Written as DNA, the CDR3 is TGTGCCAGCAGCTTAAGGGGTCCGAACACTGAAGCTTTCTTT. It is translated as CASSLRGPNTEAFF.

The chain is built from TRBV5-1 and TRBJ2-1; 14 bases agree with TRBD2. CDR3 length: 18 amino acids. Germline CDR1 and CDR2: SGHRS and YFSETQ. The V gene end was trimmed by 0 bases and the J gene end by 7 bases; junction bases not matched to a gene: 9. This CDR3 is CASSLVGLAGVGGNEQFF. The CDR3 nucleotides are TGCGCCAGCAGCTTGGTGGGACTAGCGGGAGTTGGGGGAAATGAGCAGTTCTTC.

The sample holds a few counts of this clonotype. V gene TRBV24-1 combines with J gene TRBJ1-2; the match to TRBD1 covers 12 bases. Germline CDR1 reads KGHDR; CDR2 reads SFDVKD. V lost 4 bases, J lost 7 bases, and 6 bases stayed unmatched. CDR3 length: 15 residues. The CDR3 nucleotides read TGTGCCACCAGTGACGGGACAGGGGGCGCGGGTGGCTACACCTTC. It yields the protein CATSDGTGGAGGYTF.

This clonotype has a count of ten or more. The chain links TRBV5-1 to TRBJ1-1; D is unclear. The CDR3 loop spans 14 amino acids. Germline V gene lookup returns CDR1 SGHRS and CDR2 YFSETQ. V was cut by 0 bases and J by 0 bases, with 6 bases left in between. The CDR3 DNA sequence: TGCGCCAGCAGCTTGGAACGGCTGAACACTGAAGCTTTCTTT. It encodes CASSLERLNTEAFF.

The chain joins TRBV10-3 to TRBJ2-3, with TRBD2 matching 10 bases. The ends lost 4 bases at V and 4 bases at J; junction bases unmatched: 8. This CDR3 is 16 amino acids long. Germline assignment: CDR1 ENHRY and CDR2 SYGVKD. Here the CDR3 reads CAISARAGGLSDTQYF. The CDR3 region has the DNA TGTGCCATCAGTGCCCGAGCGGGGGGGCTGTCAGATACGCAGTATTTT.